This T cell receptor (beta chain) came from a study of hypomethylating agent response in myelodysplastic syndrome. Study information: Of patients, about 75% of the 11 got azacitidine and 3 of 11 decitabine. Patients with myelodysplastic syndrome were roughly 9 male and 2 female.

Details on this clone: Its target is unknown.

Here immunoSEQ multiplex PCR was the method, and the copy in TCRdb shows in-frame clones only, minus some. Here the sample spans several thousand clones, approximately 80% being singletons. General study points: This small study analyzed only around twelve patients.

This CDR3 has 16 amino acids. Germline V gene data show CDR1 as SGHRS and CDR2 as YFSETQ. V lost 0 bases and J lost 3; bases outside the gene matches: 5. The source of this sequence is a human donor with myelodysplastic syndrome. The gene calls are TRBV5-1 and TRBJ1-3; 8 nucleotides line up with TRBD1. The sequenced sample was bone marrow, obtained before or after starting hypomethylating agent treatment for myelodysplastic syndrome (not recorded which). CDR3 region: CASSLEGTGGGNTIYF. CDR3 nucleotide sequence: TGCGCCAGCAGCTTGGAAGGGACAGGCGGTGGAAACACCATATATTTT.